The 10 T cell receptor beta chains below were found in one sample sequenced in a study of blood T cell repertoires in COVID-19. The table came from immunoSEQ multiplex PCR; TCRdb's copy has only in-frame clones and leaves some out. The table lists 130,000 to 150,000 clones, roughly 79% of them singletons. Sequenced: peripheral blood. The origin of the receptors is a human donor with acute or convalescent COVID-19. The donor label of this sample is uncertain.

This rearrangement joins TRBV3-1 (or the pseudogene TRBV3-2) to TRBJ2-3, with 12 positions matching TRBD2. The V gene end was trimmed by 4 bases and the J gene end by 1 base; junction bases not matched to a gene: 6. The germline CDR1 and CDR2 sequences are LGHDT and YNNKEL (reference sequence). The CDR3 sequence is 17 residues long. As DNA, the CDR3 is TGTGCCAGCAGCCCTAGGACTAGCGGGGCGGGCACAGATACGCAGTATTTT. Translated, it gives CASSPRTSGAGTDTQYF.

The CDR3 coding sequence is TGTGCCAGCAGTTTGCTTACTAGCGGGGGGCCCTACAATGAGCAGTTCTTC. This gives the protein CASSLLTSGGPYNEQFF. This rearrangement joins TRBV27 to TRBJ2-1; 12 bases map to TRBD2. The junction had 5 bases not matched to a gene; V was cut back by 3 bases and J by 2 bases. The germline gives CDR1 MNHEY, CDR2 SMNVEV (reference sequence). The CDR3 is made up of 17 amino acids.

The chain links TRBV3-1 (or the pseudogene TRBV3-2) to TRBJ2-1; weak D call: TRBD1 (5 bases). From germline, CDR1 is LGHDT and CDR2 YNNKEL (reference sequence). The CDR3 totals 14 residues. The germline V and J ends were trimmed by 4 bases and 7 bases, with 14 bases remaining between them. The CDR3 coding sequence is TGTGCCAGCAGCCCCTCTGGGGCTGGTAATGAGCAGTTCTTC. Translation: CASSPSGAGNEQFF.

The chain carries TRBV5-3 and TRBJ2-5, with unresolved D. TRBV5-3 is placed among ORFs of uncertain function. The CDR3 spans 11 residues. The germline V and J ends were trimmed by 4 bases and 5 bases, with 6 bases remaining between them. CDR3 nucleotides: TGTGCCAGAAGCGGCAGGGAGACCCAGTACTTC. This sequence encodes CARSGRETQYF.

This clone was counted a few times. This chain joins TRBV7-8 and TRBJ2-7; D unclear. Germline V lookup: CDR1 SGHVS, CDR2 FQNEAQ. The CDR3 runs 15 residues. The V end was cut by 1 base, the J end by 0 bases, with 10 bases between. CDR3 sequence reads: CASSLVPAGSYEQYV. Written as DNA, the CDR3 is TGTGCCAGCAGCTTAGTCCCTGCAGGCTCCTACGAGCAGTACGTC.

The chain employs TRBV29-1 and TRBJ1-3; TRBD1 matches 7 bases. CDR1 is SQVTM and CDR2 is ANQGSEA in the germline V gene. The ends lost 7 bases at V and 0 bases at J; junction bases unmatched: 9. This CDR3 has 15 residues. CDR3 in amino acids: CSARDGTDSGNTIYF. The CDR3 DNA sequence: TGCAGCGCCAGAGACGGGACAGACTCTGGAAACACCATATATTTT.

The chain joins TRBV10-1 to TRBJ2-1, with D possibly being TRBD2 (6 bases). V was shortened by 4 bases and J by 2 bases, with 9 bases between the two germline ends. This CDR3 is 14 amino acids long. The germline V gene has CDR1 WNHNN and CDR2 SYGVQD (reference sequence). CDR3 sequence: CASSAGGPYNEQFF. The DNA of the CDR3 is TGCGCCAGCAGTGCCGGGGGTCCCTACAATGAGCAGTTCTTC.

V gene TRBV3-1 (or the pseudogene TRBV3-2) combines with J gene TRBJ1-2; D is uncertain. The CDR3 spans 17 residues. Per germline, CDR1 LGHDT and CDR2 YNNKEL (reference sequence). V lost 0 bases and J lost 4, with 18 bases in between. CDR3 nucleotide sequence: TGTGCCAGCAGCCAAGATTACAGAGAGAGGGATGGCTATGGCTACACCTTC. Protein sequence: CASSQDYRERDGYGYTF.

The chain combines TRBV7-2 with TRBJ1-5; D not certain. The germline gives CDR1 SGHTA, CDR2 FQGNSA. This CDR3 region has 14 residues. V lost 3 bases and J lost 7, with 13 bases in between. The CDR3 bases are TGTGCCAGCAGCTTGGGGTGGGGAGGCCAGCCCCAGCATTTT. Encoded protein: CASSLGWGGQPQHF. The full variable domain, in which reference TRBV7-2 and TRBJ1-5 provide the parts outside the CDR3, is GAGVSQSPSNKVTEKGKDVELRCDPISGHTALYWYRQSLGQGLEFLIYFQGNSAPDKSGLPSDRFSAERTGGSVSTLTIQRTQQEDSAVYLCASSLGWGGQPQHFGDGTRLSIL.

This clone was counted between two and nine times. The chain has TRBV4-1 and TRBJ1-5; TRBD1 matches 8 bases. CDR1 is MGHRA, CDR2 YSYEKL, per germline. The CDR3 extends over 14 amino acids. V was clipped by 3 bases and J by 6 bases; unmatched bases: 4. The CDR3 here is CASSQTGVVQPQHF. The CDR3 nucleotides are TGCGCCAGCAGCCAGACAGGGGTGGTTCAGCCCCAGCATTTT.